This TCR beta chain was sequenced for a study of shared clonotypes between healthy human individuals. Germline lookup yields CDR1 SQVTM and CDR2 ANQGSEA. V was trimmed by 4 bases and J by 5 bases, leaving 18 bases between them. This CDR3 is 14 amino acids long. Sequencing used immunoSEQ multiplex PCR; TCRdb keeps in-frame clones, though not all of them. The data contain roughly 1,500,000 clones, under 99% of them singletons. The specimen was naive CD4+ T cells sorted from blood. Subset: CD45RA+ positively selected. The V and J genes are TRBV29-1 and TRBJ2-7; D possibly corresponds to TRBD1 (5 bases). The TCR comes from a man younger than 45 in good health. The CDR3, as DNA: TGCAGCGTTGTAGTCTCTCCAGGGATCCACGAGCAGTACTTC. Translating it yields CSVVVSPGIHEQYF.